This TCR beta chain was found in a study of blood T cell repertoires in COVID-19. On the study more broadly: Material from acute and convalescent COVID-19 was sourced from the United States, Italy and Spain.

Self-reported history from a screening survey and questionnaire set each donor's cohort. In the original workflow: Amplified reference gene primers provided the basis for estimating nucleated cell counts. Method: immunoSEQ multiplex PCR; TCRdb's copy keeps in-frame clones and lacks some. For V, J and clone size, that table is used; D and trimming come from the DNA. The repertoire holds some 400,000 clones, with roughly 92% as singletons. The material sequenced was PBMCs or T cells enriched from blood (not recorded which). The origin of this receptor is a woman in her thirties or forties who had been exposed to COVID-19.

This chain's CDR3 is CASSDGGQGRETQYF. CDR3 bases: TGCGCCAGCAGTGATGGAGGACAGGGGAGGGAGACCCAGTACTTC. V is TRBV10-1 and J is TRBJ2-5; TRBD1 matches at 9 bases. Germline V lookup: CDR1 WNHNN, CDR2 SYGVQD (reference sequence). This CDR3 is built from 15 residues. The V and J ends lost 3 bases and 5 bases, in that order; junction bases with no gene match: 7.